Listed here are 17 T cell receptor beta chains from one sample, sequenced in a study of tumor-infiltrating lymphocytes in primary liver carcinoma. In addition to blood RNA drawn from unsorted whole blood, germline DNA was extracted. A primer matching the constant region was used to make TCR beta cDNA from approximately 520 ng of total RNA. Three nested multiplex PCR rounds of slightly modified ARM-PCR generated TCR beta libraries. Each of the first two PCR rounds ran roughly 9 cycles with TRBV1-TRBV30 forward and C-beta reverse primers. TCRdb reprocessed the multiplex PCR reads via MiXCR and lists one record per CDR3 protein. The sample has 310,000 or so distinct CDR3 sequences; around three fifths are singletons. Sequences were obtained from peripheral blood. All receptors derive from a woman under 40 with primary liver carcinoma and hepatitis B virus infection.

This clonotype has a count of ten or more. The V call is TRBV11-1, the J call TRBJ1-5, with 9 bases fitting TRBD1. Germline CDR1 and CDR2: SGHAT and FQDESV (reference sequence). The CDR3 runs to 15 residues. Unmatched junction bases numbered 5, after V lost 5 bases and J lost 3 bases. CDR3 residues: CASSPGTGNNQPQHF. The CDR3 nucleotides read TGTGCCAGCAGCCCAGGGACAGGGAACAATCAGCCCCAGCATTTT.

V gene TRBV6-1 combines with J gene TRBJ2-1, with TRBD1 matching 7 bases. The V gene's germline CDR1 is MNHNS and CDR2 SASEGT. This CDR3 has 13 residues. V lost 6 bases, J lost 8 bases, and 7 bases stayed unmatched. This chain's CDR3 is CASRLQGYDEQFF. The CDR3 DNA reads as TGTGCCAGCAGATTACAGGGGTACGATGAGCAGTTCTTC.

This clonotype has at least ten counts. This rearrangement joins TRBV6-5 to TRBJ2-7, with 8 bases that match TRBD2. The trim removed 2 bases at V and 1 base at J, leaving 4 bases unmatched. The germline gives CDR1 MNHEY, CDR2 SVGAGI. This CDR3 has 15 amino acids. CDR3 residues: CASSYVAGGSYEQYF. CDR3 nucleotide sequence: TGTGCCAGCAGTTACGTGGCGGGAGGATCCTACGAGCAGTACTTC.

This clonotype has a handful of counts. No conserved phenylalanine or tryptophan ends this CDR3, so it is likely a read error. This chain joins TRBV13 and TRBJ1-1; perhaps TRBD1 as D (5 bases). CDR3 size: 14 residues. Germline CDR1 reads PRHDT; CDR2 reads FYEKMQ (reference sequence). Trimming shortened V by 5 bases and J by 4 bases, and 14 bases separated the two germline ends. CDR3 coding DNA: TGTGCCAGCAGCGCGCAGGGAGGTCGCACTGAAGCTTTCCTT. Its translation: CASSAQGGRTEAFL.

This clonotype has at least ten counts. V and J are TRBV11-3 and TRBJ2-1, with TRBD1 as a possible D gene (6 bases). V was pared by 7 bases and J by 3 bases, with 10 bases between. There are 13 residues in the CDR3. CDR1 is SGHNT and CDR2 is YENEEA in the germline V gene. As DNA, the CDR3 is TGTGCCAGCAACAGGGCGGACTACAATGAGCAGTTCTTC. Translating gives CASNRADYNEQFF.

The V and J genes are TRBV6-6 and TRBJ2-1; a possible D gene is TRBD2 (5 bases). CDR1 and CDR2 (germline): MNHNY, SVGAGI (reference sequence). This CDR3 region has 11 residues. The V end lost 4 bases, the J end lost 11 bases, and 9 bases lay between the germline ends. CDR3 DNA: TGTGCCAGCAGTTGGGGAGATAAGCAGTTCTTC. Its protein is CASSWGDKQFF.

The V call is TRBV11-1, the J call TRBJ2-5; 9 bases map to TRBD2. CDR3 length: 18 amino acids. Germline lookup yields CDR1 SGHAT and CDR2 FQDESV (reference sequence). V lost 4 bases to trimming and J lost 14 bases; unmatched junction nucleotides: 26. CDR3 DNA: TGTGCCAGCAGCTCCTTTCACGCGACTAGCGGAATTACCTACGAGCACTACTTC. Residues: CASSSFHATSGITYEHYF.

The chain joins TRBV6-1 to TRBJ2-3; D remains unclear. Trimming pared 10 bases from V and 1 base from J, leaving 15 bases between. The CDR3 contains 14 residues. Per germline, CDR1 MNHNS and CDR2 SASEGT. For the CDR3, the DNA is TGTGCCAACGCGCGTCGTAGTGGCACAGATACGCAGTATTTT. Translated: CANARRSGTDTQYF.

As for this clonotype: No conserved phenylalanine or tryptophan is present at the end of the CDR3, so a read error is the likely explanation. This chain links TRBV29-1 with TRBJ1-4; TRBD1 matches 7 bases. CDR1 and CDR2 from the germline V gene are SQVTM and ANQGSEA. This CDR3 comprises 14 residues. J gave up 7 bases and V 1 base, and 6 bases lay outside the gene matches. For the CDR3, the DNA is TGCAGCGTTGAAGTCGAGGGGGCAGGTGAAAAACTGTTTTCT. Its protein product is CSVEVEGAGEKLFS.

This clonotype was detected only once. A junction boundary mismatches the germline segment, possibly from a read error. This chain joins TRBV5-1 and TRBJ2-7, with 7 bases matching TRBD2. This CDR3 has 15 residues. CDR1 is SGHRS, CDR2 YFSETQ, per germline. CDR3 sequence reads: CASRHSGTAGDERYF. In DNA, the CDR3 is TGCGCCAGCAGACACTCCGGGACTGCGGGGGACGAGCGGTACTTC.

As to this clonotype: One base away lies a much larger clone, so this may be a sequencing read error. V usage is TRBV4-3 and J usage is TRBJ2-7; D gene ambiguous. The CDR3 has 15 amino acids. Germline V gene lookup returns CDR1 LGHNA and CDR2 YSLEER. V was trimmed by 4 bases and J by 2 bases, leaving 15 bases between them. The CDR3: CASSPTSSEAYEQYF. The DNA of the CDR3 is TGCGCCAGCAGCCCGACCTCCTCGGAAGCCTACGAGCAGTACTTC.

Concerning this clonotype itself: A much larger clone lies a single base off, so this may be a read error. The J gene is TRBJ2-7, the V gene TRBV6-2 or TRBV6-3; 7 bases match TRBD1. The CDR3 runs 15 residues. Unmatched junction bases numbered 11, after V lost 4 bases and J lost 5 bases. Germline CDR1 reads MNHEY; CDR2 reads SVGEGT. CDR3 amino acids: CASSWGRQGTHEQYF. The CDR3 nucleotides read TGTGCCAGCAGTTGGGGTCGACAGGGTACCCACGAGCAGTACTTC.

About this clonotype itself: One junction end does not reproduce the germline sequence, and a read error may be involved. The V and J genes are TRBV5-4 and TRBJ2-2, with D maybe TRBD2 (5 bases). CDR1 and CDR2 from the germline V gene are SGHNT and YYREEE (reference sequence). This CDR3 is built from 16 residues. This CDR3 is CASSSSGSAITWEPFF. The CDR3, as DNA: TGTGCCAGCAGCAGCTCTGGAAGCGCCATCACCTGGGAGCCGTTTTTT.

This clonotype has just one count. A clone one base away is much larger, so this may be a read error. The chain links TRBV4-2 to TRBJ2-3; D might be TRBD1 or TRBD2, each matching 5 bases. V was trimmed by 1 base and J by 6 bases, leaving 14 bases between them. CDR3 length: 15 residues. CDR1 is LGHNA, CDR2 YNFKEQ, per germline. CDR3 nucleotide sequence: TGTGCCAGCAGCCAAGGGGGGACGGAAACCGATACGCAGTATTTT. Translation gives CASSQGGTETDTQYF.

In regard to this clonotype: A much larger clone differs by one base, so this may be a read error. This sequence joins TRBV6-1 and TRBJ2-7; D unclear. Germline CDR1 is MNHNS and CDR2 is SASEGT. Trimming took off 4 bases at V and 1 base at J, with 11 bases between the two ends. The CDR3 sequence is 14 residues long. The CDR3 region has the DNA TGTGCCAGCAGTGGAGACAAGGGATCCTACGAGCAGTACTTC. Protein: CASSGDKGSYEQYF.

The table lists this clonotype with a few counts. The rearrangement links TRBV4-1 to TRBJ2-7, with 10 bases aligning to TRBD2. The germline V gene encodes CDR1 MGHRA and CDR2 YSYEKL. Losses at the gene ends were 0 bases for V and 2 bases for J; bases not matched to a gene: 4. This CDR3 has 16 amino acids. CDR3 nucleotides: TGCGCCAGCAGCCAAGACCCAGCGGGAGGGCCCTACGAGCAGTACTTC. Protein sequence: CASSQDPAGGPYEQYF.

The chain carries TRBV29-1 and TRBJ1-1, with D maybe TRBD1 (5 bases). Trimming removed 7 bases from V and 4 bases from J, with 16 bases in between. Germline V gene data show CDR1 as SQVTM and CDR2 as ANQGSEA. The CDR3 is made up of 13 amino acids. The CDR3 protein is CSAAGGMITEAFF. The CDR3 DNA reads as TGCAGCGCAGCGGGGGGGATGATCACTGAAGCTTTCTTT.